A single sample is the source of the 7 T cell receptor beta chains below, sequenced in a study of shared clonotypes between healthy human individuals. The protocol was immunoSEQ multiplex PCR, while the TCRdb copy is restricted to in-frame clones and leaves out a portion. This table holds about 2.4 million clones, around nine tenths found once. The sequencing sample was made of naive CD4+ T cells sorted from blood. The subset was: CD45RA+ positively selected. These receptors came from a man aged 18 to 30 in good health.

The chain has TRBV9 and TRBJ2-3, with D perhaps assigned TRBD1 or TRBD2 (5 bases each). In germline, CDR1 is SGDLS, CDR2 YYNGEE. The CDR3 runs to 15 residues. With 0 bases removed from V and 2 bases from J, the gap between germline ends came to 10 bases. The DNA of the CDR3 is TGTGCCAGCAGCGTAGTGGGACCAACCACAGATACGCAGTATTTT. Translating gives CASSVVGPTTDTQYF. The complete variable domain, with remaining parts taken from reference TRBV9 and TRBJ2-3, reads DSGVTQTPKHLITATGQRVTLRCSPRSGDLSVYWYQQSLDQGLQFLIQYYNGEERAKGNILERFSAQQFPDLHSELNLSSLELGDSALYFCASSVVGPTTDTQYFGPGTRLTVL.

The V gene is TRBV7-9, the J gene TRBJ2-1, with D possibly TRBD1 on 6 matching bases. V shed 0 bases and J shed 8 bases, with 17 bases lying between them. The CDR3 has 16 amino acids. Germline-derived CDR1 and CDR2 are SEHNR and FQNEAQ (reference sequence). This CDR3 is CASSLAVQGQRDEQFF. The CDR3 coding sequence is TGTGCCAGCAGCTTAGCTGTACAGGGCCAACGGGATGAGCAGTTCTTC.

The V call is TRBV5-5, the J call TRBJ1-2, with 7 bases matching TRBD1. With 0 bases clipped from V and 9 bases from J, the junction kept 8 bases outside the gene matches. The CDR3 has 14 residues. In germline, CDR1 is SGHKS, CDR2 YYEKEE (reference sequence). CDR3 sequence: CASSLEATGIRYTF. The CDR3 DNA reads TGTGCCAGCAGCTTGGAAGCGACAGGGATACGCTACACCTTC.

This chain links TRBV2 with TRBJ2-3; D uncertain. This CDR3 region has 15 residues. The germline V gene encodes CDR1 SNHLY and CDR2 FYNNEI. V lost 3 bases to trimming and J lost 2 bases, with 12 bases between them. As DNA, the CDR3 is TGTGCCAGCAGTGATGGCAGCGCTGTCACAGATACGCAGTATTTT. Translation gives CASSDGSAVTDTQYF.

V is TRBV28 and J is TRBJ2-2; D gene unclear. This CDR3 is 15 amino acids long. Germline assignment: CDR1 MDHEN and CDR2 SYDVKM. Trimming pared 3 bases from V and 0 bases from J, leaving 8 bases between. In nucleotides, the CDR3 is TGTGCCAGCAGTTTCGCATCCGCGAACACCGGGGAGCTGTTTTTT. Translation: CASSFASANTGELFF.

The chain employs TRBV25-1 and TRBJ2-5; D is possibly TRBD1 (6 bases). Germline assignment: CDR1 MGHDK and CDR2 SYGVNS. V was trimmed by 2 bases and J by 5 bases, leaving 12 bases between them. The CDR3 has 14 residues. CDR3 protein: CASSEGQGSETQYF. The CDR3 region has the DNA TGTGCCAGCAGTGAAGGTCAGGGGTCTGAGACCCAGTACTTC.

V usage is TRBV28 and J usage is TRBJ2-2; 9 bases agree with TRBD1. Trimming took 6 bases from V and 2 from J; bases not matched to a gene: 4. The CDR3 is made up of 15 amino acids. The germline V gene has CDR1 MDHEN and CDR2 SYDVKM. The chain's CDR3 is CASRITGGNTGELFF. CDR3 DNA sequence: TGTGCCAGCAGGATCACAGGGGGCAACACCGGGGAGCTGTTTTTT.